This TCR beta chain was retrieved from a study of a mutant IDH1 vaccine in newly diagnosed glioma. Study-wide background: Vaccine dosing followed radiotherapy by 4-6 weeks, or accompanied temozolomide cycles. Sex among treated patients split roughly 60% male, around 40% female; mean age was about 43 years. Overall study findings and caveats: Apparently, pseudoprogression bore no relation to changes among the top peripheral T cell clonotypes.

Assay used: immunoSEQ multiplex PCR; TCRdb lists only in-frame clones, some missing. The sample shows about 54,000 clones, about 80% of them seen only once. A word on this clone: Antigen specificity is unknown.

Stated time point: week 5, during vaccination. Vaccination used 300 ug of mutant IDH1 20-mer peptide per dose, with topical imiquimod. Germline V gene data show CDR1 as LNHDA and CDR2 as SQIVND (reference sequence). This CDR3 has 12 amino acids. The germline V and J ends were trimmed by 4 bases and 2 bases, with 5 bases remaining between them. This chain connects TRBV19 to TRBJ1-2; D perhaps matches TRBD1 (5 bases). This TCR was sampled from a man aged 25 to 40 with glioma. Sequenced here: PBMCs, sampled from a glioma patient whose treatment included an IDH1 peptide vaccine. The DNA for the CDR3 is TGTGCCAGTAGTAGACAGAACTATGGCTACACCTTC. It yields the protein CASSRQNYGYTF.